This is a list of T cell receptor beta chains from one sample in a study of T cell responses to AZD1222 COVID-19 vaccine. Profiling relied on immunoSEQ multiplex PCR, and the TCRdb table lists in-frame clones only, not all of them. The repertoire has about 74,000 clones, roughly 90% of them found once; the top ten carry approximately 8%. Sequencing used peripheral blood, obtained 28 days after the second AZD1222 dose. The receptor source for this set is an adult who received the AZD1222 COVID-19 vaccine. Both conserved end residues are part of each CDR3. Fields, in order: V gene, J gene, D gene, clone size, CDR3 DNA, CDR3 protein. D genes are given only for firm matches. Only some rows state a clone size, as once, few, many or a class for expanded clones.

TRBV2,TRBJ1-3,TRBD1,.,TGTGCCAGCAGGGACAGGGGCGCGGGAAACACCATATATTTT,CASRDRGAGNTIYF
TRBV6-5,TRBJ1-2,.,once,TGTGCCAGCAGCAGGGCAGCTAACTATGGCTACACCTTC,CASSRAANYGYTF
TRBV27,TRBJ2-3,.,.,TGTGCCAGCAGGCATGGACAAGGGGCGGGGACAGATACGCAGTATTTT,CASRHGQGAGTDTQYF
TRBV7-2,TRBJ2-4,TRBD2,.,TGTGCCAGCAGCACGGGCGGGGGGAACATTCAGTACTTC,CASSTGGGNIQYF
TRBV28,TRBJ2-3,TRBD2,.,TGTGCCAGCAGTATCATAGCGGGAGCGCGGGGGGATGGCACAGATACGCAGTATTTT,CASSIIAGARGDGTDTQYF
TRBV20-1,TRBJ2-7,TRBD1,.,TGCAGTGCTAATGACAGGGGTTACGAGCAGTACTTC,CSANDRGYEQYF
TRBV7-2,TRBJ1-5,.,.,TGTGCCAGCAGCTTATCCCAGACTAATCAGCCCCAGCATTTT,CASSLSQTNQPQHF
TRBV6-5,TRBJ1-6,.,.,TGTGCCAGCAGTTACACCCTGGACGGAGCCCTCCACTTT,CASSYTLDGALHF
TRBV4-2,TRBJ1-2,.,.,TGTGCCAGCAGCCAAGATCTGAGCAGGGGAAGTGTCAACTATGGCTACACCTTC,CASSQDLSRGSVNYGYTF
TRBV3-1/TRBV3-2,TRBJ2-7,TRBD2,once,TGTGCCAGCAGTACCCCTGGTAGCGGGAGAAGGTACGAGCAGTACTTC,CASSTPGSGRRYEQYF
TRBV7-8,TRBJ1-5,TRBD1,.,TGTGCCAGCAGCACGTCCTATGCTGGACAGGCAAATCAGCCCCAGCATTTT,CASSTSYAGQANQPQHF
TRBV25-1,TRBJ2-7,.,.,TGTGCCAGCAGTGACCCACCAGGGCTCGAGCAGTACTTC,CASSDPPGLEQYF
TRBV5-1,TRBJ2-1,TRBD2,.,TGCGCCAGCAGCCCACTGACTAGCATTGAGCAGTTCTTC,CASSPLTSIEQFF
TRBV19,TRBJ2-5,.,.,TGTGCCAGTAGTATAGAAACGGGAAAAACCCAGTACTTC,CASSIETGKTQYF
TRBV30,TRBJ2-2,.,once,TGTGCCTGGAGTGTTTTCGAGGGAACAGGGGAGCTGTTTTTT,CAWSVFEGTGELFF
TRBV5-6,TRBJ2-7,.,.,TGTGCCAGCAGCTTGACGCTAGCGTTCGAATACGAGCAGTACTTC,CASSLTLAFEYEQYF
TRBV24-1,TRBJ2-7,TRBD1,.,TGTGCCACCAGTGACATGACAGGGGGGATCACCGAGCAGTACTTC,CATSDMTGGITEQYF
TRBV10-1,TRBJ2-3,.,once,TGCGCCAGCAGTGAAGCAGGCACAGATACGCAGTATTTT,CASSEAGTDTQYF
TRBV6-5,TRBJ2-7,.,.,TGTGCCAGCAGTCCCAGAGATGGATCCTACGAGCAGTACTTC,CASSPRDGSYEQYF
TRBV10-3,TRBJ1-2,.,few,TGTGCCATCAGTGAGCCAAGGAAATGGGGCTACACCTTC,CAISEPRKWGYTF
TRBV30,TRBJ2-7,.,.,TGTGCCTGGGGGGATTCCTACGAGCAGTACTTC,CAWGDSYEQYF
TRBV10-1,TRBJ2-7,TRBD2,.,TGCGCCAGCAGTGCTAGCGGGAGCTACGAGCAGTACTTC,CASSASGSYEQYF
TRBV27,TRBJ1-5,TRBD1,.,TGTGCCAGCAGTTTGGCAGGGGGTCAGCCCCAGCATTTT,CASSLAGGQPQHF
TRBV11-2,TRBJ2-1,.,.,TGTGCCAGCAGCTTAGCGGGAGCCCTCAATGAGCAGTTCTTC,CASSLAGALNEQFF
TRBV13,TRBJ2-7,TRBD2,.,TGTGCCAGCAGCTTAGGCCGGGGAGCGGGAGGTATGGAGCAGTACTTC,CASSLGRGAGGMEQYF
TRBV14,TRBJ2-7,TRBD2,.,TGTGCCAGCAGCCCCCCGGGGGGGCGCTACGAGCAGTACTTC,CASSPPGGRYEQYF
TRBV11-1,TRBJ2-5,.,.,TGTGCCAGCAGCCTGGGCCCCTCCCCGGGGACCCAGTACTTC,CASSLGPSPGTQYF
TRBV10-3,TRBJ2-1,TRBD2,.,TGTGCCACCCTGGGACTAGCGAACAATGAGCAGTTCTTC,CATLGLANNEQFF